The rows below give T cell receptor beta chains drawn from one sample of a study of T cell responses to AZD1222 COVID-19 vaccine. Here immunoSEQ multiplex PCR was the method, and the copy in TCRdb shows in-frame clones only, minus some. Of roughly 150,000 clones detected, around nine tenths appear once; the ten largest clones hold approximately 0.97%. Specimen: peripheral blood, collected 28 days after the second AZD1222 dose. The receptors shown here come from an adult who received the AZD1222 COVID-19 vaccine. Both conserved end residues are part of each CDR3. The order of the fields is V gene, clone size, D gene, J gene, CDR3 DNA, CDR3 protein. D genes are given only for firm matches. The size of a clone is reported for some rows only, either as once, few or many, or as a class for expanded clones.

TRBV7-2,-,-,TRBJ2-7,TGTGCCAGCAGCTACGGGGGCGAGCAGTACTTC,CASSYGGEQYF
TRBV4-2,-,TRBD2,TRBJ2-5,TGTGCCAGCAGCCCTATCGGCGCGGGGGGGTCAGAGACCCAGTACTTC,CASSPIGAGGSETQYF
TRBV27,once,-,TRBJ1-6,TGTGCCAGCAGTTTTCAGGGTTCCTATAATTCACCCCTCCACTTT,CASSFQGSYNSPLHF
TRBV27,-,-,TRBJ1-4,TGTGCCAGCAGTCCCGGCCCCGCCGATTATGAAAAACTGTTTTTT,CASSPGPADYEKLFF
TRBV5-1,-,-,TRBJ1-3,TGCGCCAGCAGCTTCCAGGTCGGGGGTACAAACACCATATATTTT,CASSFQVGGTNTIYF
TRBV25-1,-,-,TRBJ1-2,TGTGCCAGCAGTGAATCAGGGGCCAACTATGGCTACACCTTC,CASSESGANYGYTF
TRBV19,-,TRBD1,TRBJ2-7,TGTGCCAGTAGTATAGGGACAGGGTTTTACGAGCAGTACTTC,CASSIGTGFYEQYF
TRBV5-1,-,-,TRBJ1-2,TGCGCCAGCAGCTTGGAGGGGATGGGCTATGGCTACACCTTC,CASSLEGMGYGYTF
TRBV6-5,-,TRBD1,TRBJ1-5,TGTGCCAGCAGTTACGACAGGGGGTCTCAGCCCCAGCATTTT,CASSYDRGSQPQHF
TRBV19,once,-,TRBJ1-1,TGTGCCAGTAGTCGGGTGAGAGGGTTGGGGGAAGCTTTCTTT,CASSRVRGLGEAFF
TRBV19,few,TRBD1,TRBJ1-2,TGTGCCAGTCGACCGACAGGGGGAGGCTATGGCTACACCTTC,CASRPTGGGYGYTF
TRBV5-4,-,-,TRBJ2-3,TGTGCCAGCAGCTTATTTCTAGATACGCAGTATTTT,CASSLFLDTQYF
TRBV5-1,-,-,TRBJ2-1,TGCGCCAGCAGCTTAGGGGTTCGCGAGCAGTTCTTC,CASSLGVREQFF
TRBV2,-,-,TRBJ1-5,TGTGCCAGCAGTGGGTCAGGCTGGGGTCAGCCCCAGCATTTT,CASSGSGWGQPQHF
TRBV6-2/TRBV6-3,-,TRBD1,TRBJ2-1,TGTGCCAGCAGTTACCGTCCGACAGGGACCGAGCAGTTCTTC,CASSYRPTGTEQFF
TRBV7-2,-,-,TRBJ2-3,TGTGCCAGCAGCTTTCAGGGACAAGATACGCAGTATTTT,CASSFQGQDTQYF
TRBV5-4,-,TRBD2,TRBJ2-5,TGTGCCAGCAGCCCGGGACTAGCGGGGGGTATGACAGAGACCCAGTACTTC,CASSPGLAGGMTETQYF
TRBV5-5,once,-,TRBJ1-1,TGTGCCAGCAGCTTGGGAGGGGTTCAGAACACTGAAGCTTTCTTT,CASSLGGVQNTEAFF
TRBV6-2/TRBV6-3,-,TRBD1,TRBJ2-7,TGTGCCAGCAGTTATGGGACAGGGGGTTACGAGCAGTACTTC,CASSYGTGGYEQYF
TRBV9,-,-,TRBJ2-1,TGTGCCAGCAGCGTAGACGTTGGTAATGAGCAGTTCTTC,CASSVDVGNEQFF
TRBV12-5,-,-,TRBJ2-2,TGTGCTAGTGGCCGGGCCGGGGCGTCGAGCACCGGGGAGCTGTTTTTT,CASGRAGASSTGELFF
TRBV10-3,-,-,TRBJ1-2,TGTGCCTCCCACCGACAGGACGACTATGGCTACACCTTC,CASHRQDDYGYTF
TRBV6-1,-,-,TRBJ1-1,TGTGCCAGCAGTGAAAGAGGGAGTGAAGCTTTCTTT,CASSERGSEAFF
TRBV13,once,TRBD2,TRBJ2-7,TGTGCCAGCAGCTTAGGCTTGGCGGGGGGCTACGAGCAGTACTTC,CASSLGLAGGYEQYF
TRBV12-3/TRBV12-4,once,-,TRBJ2-5,TGTGCCAGCAGTTTCTTCTCAGAGACCCAGTACTTC,CASSFFSETQYF
TRBV7-9,-,TRBD1,TRBJ2-7,TGTGCCAGCAGCTTACAGGGGGTAAGCTACGAGCAGTACTTC,CASSLQGVSYEQYF
TRBV10-2,-,-,TRBJ1-1,TGCGCCAGCAGTGAGGGTGGGGTGAACACTGAAGCTTTCTTT,CASSEGGVNTEAFF
TRBV18,-,-,TRBJ1-1,TGTGCCAGCTCACCCCAGGGATCTGAAACTGAAGCTTTCTTT,CASSPQGSETEAFF
TRBV27,-,-,TRBJ1-6,TGTGCCAGCAGCACTAATAGGGTACGGATTGGATCACCCCTCCACTTT,CASSTNRVRIGSPLHF